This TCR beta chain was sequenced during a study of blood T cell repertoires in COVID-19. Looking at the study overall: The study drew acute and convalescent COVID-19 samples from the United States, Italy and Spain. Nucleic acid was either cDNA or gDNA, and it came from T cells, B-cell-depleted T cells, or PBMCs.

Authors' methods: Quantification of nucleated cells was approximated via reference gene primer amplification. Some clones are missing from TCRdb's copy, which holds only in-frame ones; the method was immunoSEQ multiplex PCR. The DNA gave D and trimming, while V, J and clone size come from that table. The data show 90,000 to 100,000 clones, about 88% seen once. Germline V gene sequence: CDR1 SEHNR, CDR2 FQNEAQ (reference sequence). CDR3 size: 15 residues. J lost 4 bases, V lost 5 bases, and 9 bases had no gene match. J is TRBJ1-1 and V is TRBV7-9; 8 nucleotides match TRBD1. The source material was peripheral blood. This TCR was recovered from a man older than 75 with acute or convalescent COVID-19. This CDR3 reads CASSIDRGRFTEAFF. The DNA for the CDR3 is TGTGCCAGCAGCATCGACAGGGGAAGGTTCACTGAAGCTTTCTTT.